These 25 T cell receptor beta chains share one sample of origin, sequenced in a study of cytomegalovirus exposure and HLA in healthy donors. 13 Jbeta primers and 60 Vbeta primers were used for the PCR. The table came from immunoSEQ multiplex PCR; TCRdb's copy has only in-frame clones and leaves some out. The sample consists of approximately 110,000 clones, more than 65% of them appearing once. What was sequenced was PBMCs. Receptors originate from a woman aged 25 to 39 in good health and CMV-seronegative.

The chain carries TRBV5-6 and TRBJ2-7; TRBD1 agrees at 8 bases. Germline assignment: CDR1 SGHDT and CDR2 YYEEEE. This CDR3 contains 13 residues. The trim removed 7 bases at V and 0 bases at J, leaving 3 bases unmatched. The CDR3 loop is CASLDRASYEQYF. The CDR3 nucleotides read TGTGCCAGCTTGGACAGGGCCTCCTACGAGCAGTACTTC.

In this sample, this clone turned up a few times. The chain joins TRBV2 to TRBJ2-2, with a possible D match to TRBD2 (5 bases). This CDR3 contains 13 residues. The germline CDR1 and CDR2 sequences are SNHLY and FYNNEI. V shed 8 bases and J shed 6 bases, with 13 bases lying between them. The CDR3 loop is CASGADPPGELFF. The CDR3 nucleotides are TGTGCCAGCGGAGCGGACCCCCCCGGGGAGCTGTTTTTT.

This chain uses TRBV15 with TRBJ2-5; D unclear. Trimming removed 1 base from V and 5 bases from J, with 8 bases in between. CDR3 length: 13 amino acids. CDR1 and CDR2 from the germline V gene are LNHNV and YYDKDF (reference sequence). The CDR3 sequence: CATSRAPFETQYF. Written as DNA, the CDR3 is TGTGCCACCAGCAGAGCCCCTTTCGAGACCCAGTACTTC. The whole variable domain, filled in from reference TRBV15 and TRBJ2-5, reads DAMVIQNPRYQVTQFGKPVTLSCSQTLNHNVMYWYQQKSSQAPKLLFHYYDKDFNNEADTPDNFQSRRPNTSFCFLDIRSPGLGDTAMYLCATSRAPFETQYFGPGTRLLVL.

The sample holds one count of this clone. The chain links TRBV30 to TRBJ2-7; the match to TRBD1 covers 11 bases. The germline gives CDR1 GTSNPN, CDR2 SVGIG (reference sequence). The length of the CDR3 is 12 residues. V gave up 8 bases and J gave up 7 bases; unmatched junction bases: 7. The CDR3 region is CARGQGALEQYF. As DNA, the CDR3 is TGTGCCCGCGGACAGGGGGCGCTTGAGCAGTACTTC.

V usage is TRBV30 and J usage is TRBJ2-2; TRBD2 matches at 7 bases. Losses at the gene ends were 3 bases for V and 1 base for J; bases not matched to a gene: 2. The CDR3 covers 14 residues. CDR1 is GTSNPN, CDR2 SVGIG, per germline (reference sequence). This chain's CDR3 is CAWRTSWNTGELFF. The CDR3 DNA reads TGTGCCTGGAGGACTAGCTGGAACACCGGGGAGCTGTTTTTT.

As for this clone: At the DNA level, this CDR3 is encoded by other sequences in the same sample as well. V gene TRBV5-1 combines with J gene TRBJ1-6, with 7 bases matching TRBD1. V trimming: 3 bases; J trimming: 7 bases; junction bases outside the gene matches: 4. The CDR3 loop spans 14 amino acids. Germline V gene lookup returns CDR1 SGHRS and CDR2 YFSETQ. In DNA, the CDR3 is TGCGCCAGCAGCTATGGGACAGTGAATTCACCCCTCCACTTT. This encodes CASSYGTVNSPLHF. Full variable domain (outside the CDR3, taken from reference TRBV5-1 and TRBJ1-6): KAGVTQTPRYLIKTRGQQVTLSCSPISGHRSVSWYQQTPGQGLQFLFEYFSETQRNKGNFPGRFSGRQFSNSRSEMNVSTLELGDSALYLCASSYGTVNSPLHFGNGTRLTVT.

This chain joins TRBV6-5 and TRBJ2-3, with D tentatively TRBD2 (5 bases). V lost 8 bases to trimming and J lost 6 bases, with 15 bases between them. CDR3 length equals 13 residues. The germline gives CDR1 MNHEY, CDR2 SVGAGI. Written as DNA, the CDR3 is TGTGCCAGCGCACTAGTGTTTAGCGATACGCAGTATTTT. It is translated as CASALVFSDTQYF.

The chain is built from TRBV7-9 and TRBJ2-7; 8 positions match TRBD2. Germline CDR1 reads SEHNR; CDR2 reads FQNEAQ (reference sequence). The V segment lost 8 bases and the J segment 5 bases; nucleotides outside the gene matches: 8. The length of the CDR3 is 13 residues. The CDR3 reads CASGIAGRHEQYF. The CDR3 DNA sequence: TGTGCCAGCGGCATAGCGGGGCGCCACGAGCAGTACTTC.

The chain employs TRBV19 and TRBJ1-5; no reliable D call. Germline V gives CDR1 LNHDA, CDR2 SQIVND (reference sequence). The CDR3 length is 17 residues. V gave up 3 bases and J gave up 3 bases, with 18 bases separating them. The CDR3 is CASSILIGRADNQPQHF. The CDR3 nucleotides are TGTGCCAGTAGTATTCTTATTGGGAGGGCCGACAATCAGCCCCAGCATTTT.

The chain's CDR3 is CASSLRGQGDNEQFF. The CDR3 DNA reads TGTGCCAGCAGCCTAAGGGGACAGGGGGATAATGAGCAGTTCTTC. This chain joins TRBV27 and TRBJ2-1; 11 nucleotides align to TRBD1. This CDR3 is built from 15 residues. V dropped 6 bases and J dropped 7; count of bases not matched to a gene: 8. Germline values: CDR1 MNHEY, CDR2 SMNVEV (reference sequence).

The chain combines TRBV6-5 with TRBJ1-1, with TRBD1 as a possible D gene (6 bases). Germline V gene lookup returns CDR1 MNHEY and CDR2 SVGAGI. The CDR3 extends over 16 amino acids. Trimming pared 2 bases from V and 0 bases from J, leaving 13 bases between. CDR3: CASSYGQGPLNTEAFF. The DNA for the CDR3 is TGTGCCAGCAGTTACGGGCAGGGGCCACTGAACACTGAAGCTTTCTTT.

The chain is built from TRBV6-1 and TRBJ1-2; TRBD1 is a possible D gene (6 bases). Germline values: CDR1 MNHNS, CDR2 SASEGT. The CDR3 loop spans 14 amino acids. The V gene lost 5 bases and the J gene lost 1 base, with 11 bases spanning the gap. Here the CDR3 reads CASSPQDSNYGYTF. The CDR3 DNA reads as TGTGCCAGCAGTCCCCAGGACAGTAACTATGGCTACACCTTC.

This chain connects TRBV18 to TRBJ1-6; weak D call: TRBD1 (5 bases). CDR3 length: 13 residues. With 4 bases removed from V and 8 bases from J, the gap between germline ends came to 9 bases. Germline CDR1 is KGHSH and CDR2 is LQKENI. CDR3 DNA: TGTGCCAGCTCACAGGGGCTGGATTCACCCCTCCACTTT. This gives the protein CASSQGLDSPLHF.

This clone was seen just once. V is TRBV2 and J is TRBJ1-4; D gene uncertain. Deletions cut 7 bases from V and 4 bases from J, with 10 bases between. The CDR3 covers 13 residues. Germline V CDR1 and CDR2: SNHLY, FYNNEI. This chain's CDR3 is CASKGGNNEKLFF. CDR3 sequence (DNA): TGTGCCAGCAAGGGCGGGAATAATGAAAAACTGTTTTTT.

The chain combines TRBV7-6 with TRBJ1-1, with TRBD1 as a possible D gene (6 bases). Germline loops: CDR1 SGHVS, CDR2 FNYEAQ. Trimming removed 3 bases from V and 0 bases from J, with 14 bases in between. The CDR3 covers 16 residues. In DNA form, the CDR3 reads TGTGCCAGCAGCTTGGGGCTACAGGGACTGAACACTGAAGCTTTCTTT. Translated, it gives CASSLGLQGLNTEAFF.

The chain is built from TRBV6-1 and TRBJ1-2; TRBD1 agrees at 7 bases. There are 15 residues in the CDR3. Per germline, CDR1 MNHNS and CDR2 SASEGT. After removal of 0 bases from V and 5 bases from J, the junction contained 6 bases not matched to a gene. The CDR3 nucleotides read TGTGCCAGCAGTGAAGCATTACAGGGGTTATATGGCTACACCTTC. Amino acid sequence: CASSEALQGLYGYTF.

This clone was found a few times. This chain uses TRBV6-5 with TRBJ1-4, with D perhaps matching TRBD1 (5 bases). Trimming removed 6 bases from V and 8 bases from J, with 19 bases in between. CDR1 is MNHEY, CDR2 SVGAGI, per germline. This CDR3 contains 15 residues. The CDR3 DNA follows: TGTGCCAGCAGGGCCCCTGTTGGTAGGGGAGAAAAACTGTTTTTT. This translates into CASRAPVGRGEKLFF.

This sequence joins TRBV6-6 and TRBJ2-2; a possible D gene is TRBD1 (6 bases). V was pared by 5 bases and J by 4 bases, with 11 bases between. CDR3 length equals 14 residues. Germline V gene lookup returns CDR1 MNHNY and CDR2 SVGAGI (reference sequence). In DNA, the CDR3 is TGTGCCAGCAGTCGTACAGGGATCACCGGGGAGCTGTTTTTT. Translation: CASSRTGITGELFF.

This CDR3 reads CASSFTGEGYEQYF. CDR3 sequence (DNA): TGCGCCAGCAGCTTTACAGGGGAAGGATACGAGCAGTACTTC. This sequence joins TRBV5-1 and TRBJ2-7, with 7 bases fitting TRBD1. Germline V gene sequence: CDR1 SGHRS, CDR2 YFSETQ. This CDR3 spans 14 amino acids. V gave up 2 bases and J gave up 4 bases; unmatched junction bases: 6.

This clone has just a few counts. The gene calls are TRBV9 and TRBJ1-3, with 9 bases that match TRBD1. The CDR3 covers 16 residues. The V gene's germline CDR1 is SGDLS and CDR2 YYNGEE. The J segment lost 4 bases and the V segment lost 3 bases, leaving 8 bases of the junction unmatched. The DNA for the CDR3 is TGTGCCAGCAGCGCAAAACCACAGGGGGCCGGAAACACCATATATTTT. This translates into CASSAKPQGAGNTIYF. Complete variable domain (other parts from reference TRBV9 and TRBJ1-3): DSGVTQTPKHLITATGQRVTLRCSPRSGDLSVYWYQQSLDQGLQFLIQYYNGEERAKGNILERFSAQQFPDLHSELNLSSLELGDSALYFCASSAKPQGAGNTIYFGEGSWLTVV.

V usage is TRBV13 and J usage is TRBJ2-7, with TRBD1 matching 7 bases. V lost 5 bases to trimming and J lost 0 bases; unmatched junction nucleotides: 4. The CDR3 covers 14 residues. Per germline, CDR1 PRHDT and CDR2 FYEKMQ (reference sequence). CDR3 sequence reads: CASSLDRSSYEQYF. CDR3 coding DNA: TGTGCCAGCAGCCTGGACAGGAGCTCCTACGAGCAGTACTTC.

The genes are TRBV7-9 and TRBJ1-2; D is perhaps TRBD1 (6 bases). The CDR3 covers 13 residues. V was clipped by 3 bases and J by 7 bases, with 12 bases between them. Germline CDR1 reads SEHNR; CDR2 reads FQNEAQ (reference sequence). The CDR3 is CASSFPTGGGYTF. For the CDR3, the DNA is TGTGCCAGCAGCTTCCCGACAGGAGGTGGCTACACCTTC.

This clone has a handful of counts. The chain joins TRBV19 to TRBJ1-1; the D is unclear. V lost 2 bases to trimming and J lost 7 bases, with 11 bases between them. Germline V gene sequence: CDR1 LNHDA, CDR2 SQIVND (reference sequence). The CDR3 totals 13 residues. CDR3: CASSIFEEGEAFF. DNA for the CDR3: TGTGCCAGTAGTATATTCGAGGAGGGTGAAGCTTTCTTT.

The V and J genes are TRBV4-2 and TRBJ1-4, with a weak D call TRBD1 (5 bases). The CDR3 sequence is 15 residues long. The germline CDR1 and CDR2 sequences are LGHNA and YNFKEQ. V was cut by 0 bases and J by 8 bases, with 13 bases left in between. The CDR3 protein is CASSQDLGAEEKLFF. CDR3 DNA: TGTGCCAGCAGCCAAGATTTAGGGGCGGAAGAAAAACTGTTTTTT.

This clone was seen many times. The V gene is TRBV5-1, the J gene TRBJ1-4; no definite D call. Trimming removed 0 bases from V and 8 bases from J, with 5 bases in between. Germline V gene sequence: CDR1 SGHRS, CDR2 YFSETQ. The CDR3 contains 12 residues. The CDR3 DNA sequence: TGCGCCAGCAGCTTGGCAGGCGAAAAACTGTTTTTT. Translation: CASSLAGEKLFF.